These T cell receptor beta chains were read from a single sample in a study of T cell responses to AZD1222 COVID-19 vaccine. The protocol was immunoSEQ multiplex PCR, while the TCRdb copy is restricted to in-frame clones and leaves out a portion. The sample lists approximately 150,000 clones, just over 90% occurring once. This specimen consisted of peripheral blood, obtained 28 days after the second AZD1222 dose. The source of these receptors is an adult who received the AZD1222 COVID-19 vaccine. Each CDR3 is given with its conserved first and last residue. A D gene is named only where the DNA matches it firmly. Where a row states a size, it is once, few, many or the class of an expanded clone; other rows omit it.

-,TRBV5-4,TRBJ2-1,-,CASSVGPNNEQFF,TGTGCCAGCAGCGTGGGGCCGAACAATGAGCAGTTCTTC
-,TRBV5-1,TRBJ2-5,once,CASSLEGTRYQETQYF,TGCGCCAGCAGCTTGGAAGGGACTCGGTACCAAGAGACCCAGTACTTC
TRBD1,TRBV18,TRBJ1-5,-,CASSPQGADQPQHF,TGTGCCAGCTCACCCCAGGGGGCTGATCAGCCCCAGCATTTT
TRBD2,TRBV7-2,TRBJ2-1,-,CASSSLAGGSSYNEQFF,TGTGCCAGCAGCTCTTTAGCGGGAGGGTCCTCCTACAATGAGCAGTTCTTC
TRBD1,TRBV7-9,TRBJ2-7,-,CASSFPGQGAYEQYF,TGTGCCAGCAGCTTCCCGGGACAGGGGGCATACGAGCAGTACTTC
-,TRBV5-1,TRBJ2-7,once,CASSLEGDEQYF,TGCGCCAGCAGCTTGGAGGGCGACGAGCAGTACTTC
TRBD2,TRBV15,TRBJ2-3,-,CATSGPRRGSVVADTQYF,TGTGCCACCAGCGGCCCCCGGCGGGGGTCGGTTGTGGCGGATACGCAGTATTTT
-,TRBV30,TRBJ1-5,-,CAWSVMESNQPQHF,TGTGCCTGGAGTGTAATGGAGAGCAATCAGCCCCAGCATTTT
-,TRBV11-2,TRBJ1-2,-,CASSLKRVPIAYGYTF,TGTGCCAGCAGCTTAAAACGGGTCCCTATCGCCTATGGCTACACCTTC
-,TRBV12-3/TRBV12-4,TRBJ1-1,-,CASSPLNTEAFF,TGTGCCAGCAGTCCCCTGAACACTGAAGCTTTCTTT
-,TRBV11-2,TRBJ2-1,-,CASSFSRDVAYSNEQFF,TGTGCCAGCAGCTTCAGCCGGGACGTAGCCTATAGCAATGAGCAGTTCTTC
-,TRBV6-2/TRBV6-3,TRBJ2-3,-,CASSTGATGYF,TGTGCCAGCAGTACGGGGGCCACGGGGTATTTT